This T cell receptor (beta chain) was sequenced for a study of cytomegalovirus exposure and HLA in healthy donors. Across the study: Falling in the Caucasian-associated ancestry cluster were 80% to 90% of 350 to 400 genotyped donors. Overall study results and limits: Some public TCRs appeared in many individuals, while most sequences were rare. The productive fraction for most TCR beta V segments was about 87% or about 30% in an earlier analysis. Only CMV serostatus was available as immune exposure information.

In the PCR, 60 Vbeta and 13 Jbeta primers were used. Method: immunoSEQ multiplex PCR; TCRdb's copy keeps in-frame clones and lacks some. The sample lists 200,000 or so clones, 65% to 90% seen once, with just over 1.4% in the top ten. On this clone itself: The antigen remains undetermined.

The CDR3 has 16 amino acids. CDR1 and CDR2 (germline): SGHRS, YFSETQ. Trimming cost V 4 bases and J 0 bases; bases outside gene matches: 7. The V gene is TRBV5-1, the J gene TRBJ1-1; 9 bases map to TRBD1. The receptor's source is a girl aged 5-17 years in good health and CMV-seronegative. Sample: PBMCs. The CDR3 region has the DNA TGCGCCAGCAGCGCGGGACAGGGTTTGGTGAACACTGAAGCTTTCTTT. Residues: CASSAGQGLVNTEAFF.